This entry lists 25 T cell receptor beta chains sequenced from one sample in a study of T cell repertoires in cytomegalovirus infection. Via MiXCR, TCRdb re-called the reads, giving one row per CDR3 protein. The data show hundreds of thousands of distinct CDR3 sequences, approximately 30% seen once. Sample: PBMCs. The origin of the receptors is a human donor in good health (CMV status not recorded). Some clones in this sample may be carry-over from other donors' samples.

The sample holds a few counts of this clonotype. The rearrangement links TRBV12-3 or TRBV12-4 to TRBJ1-5, with TRBD1 identical over 8 bases. The ends lost 5 bases at V and 2 bases at J; junction bases unmatched: 5. The length of the CDR3 is 15 residues. The CDR3 here is CASSPGGLGNQPQHF. For the CDR3, the DNA is TGTGCCAGCAGTCCAGGGGGCTTGGGCAATCAGCCCCAGCATTTT.

This chain links TRBV6-6 with TRBJ2-3, with D hard to call. This CDR3 is built from 15 residues. Per germline, CDR1 MNHNY and CDR2 SVGAGI (reference sequence). Trimming took off 7 bases at V and 3 bases at J, with 17 bases between the two ends. CDR3 DNA sequence: TGTGCCAGCAATTTAAGACCGGAGTCGACAGATACGCAGTATTTT. Translating it yields CASNLRPESTDTQYF.

This clonotype was counted a few times. The genes are TRBV12-3 or TRBV12-4 and TRBJ1-1; the D gene is possibly TRBD1 (5 bases). Trimming stripped 7 bases from V and 1 base from J, with 13 bases between. The CDR3 has 14 residues. CDR3 loop: CASTLGGSNTEAFF. CDR3 DNA: TGTGCCAGCACCCTGGGGGGGTCGAACACTGAAGCTTTCTTT.

The chain is built from TRBV5-1 and TRBJ1-5, with TRBD1 matching over 10 bases. Unmatched junction bases numbered 7, after V lost 3 bases and J lost 1 base. Germline-derived CDR1 and CDR2 are SGHRS and YFSETQ. This CDR3 is built from 17 residues. The CDR3 loop is CASSSGTGDLSNQPQHF. CDR3 nucleotide sequence: TGCGCCAGCAGCTCCGGGACAGGGGATCTGAGCAATCAGCCCCAGCATTTT. The full variable domain, with the rest looked up from reference TRBV5-1 and TRBJ1-5, is KAGVTQTPRYLIKTRGQQVTLSCSPISGHRSVSWYQQTPGQGLQFLFEYFSETQRNKGNFPGRFSGRQFSNSRSEMNVSTLELGDSALYLCASSSGTGDLSNQPQHFGDGTRLSIL.

The rearrangement uses TRBV4-2 and TRBJ2-2, with 9 bases that match TRBD1. The germline V gene encodes CDR1 LGHNA and CDR2 YNFKEQ. Unmatched junction bases numbered 3, after V lost 1 base and J lost 6 bases. This CDR3 is 15 amino acids long. CDR3 nucleotide sequence: TGTGCCAGCAGCCAAGGGGACAGGGTCCCCGGGGAGCTGTTTTTT. Protein sequence: CASSQGDRVPGELFF.

To note about this clonotype: Since a much larger clone is just one base distant, this may be a read error. The chain recombines TRBV6-4 with TRBJ2-3, with 12 bases matching TRBD2. The CDR3 spans 15 residues. The V segment lost 6 bases and the J segment 2 bases; nucleotides outside the gene matches: 3. CDR1 and CDR2 (germline): MRHNA, SNTAGT. As DNA, the CDR3 is TGTGCCAGCAGGCCTAGCGGGGGGGCCACAGATACGCAGTATTTT. It specifies CASRPSGGATDTQYF.

This clonotype was picked up a small number of times. This rearrangement joins TRBV7-2 to TRBJ2-1; possible D gene TRBD1, 6 bases. This CDR3 contains 15 residues. Germline loops: CDR1 SGHTA, CDR2 FQGNSA. The germline V and J ends were trimmed by 3 bases and 6 bases, with 15 bases remaining between them. In DNA form, the CDR3 reads TGTGCCAGCAGCTTTCGGAAGGGGGTGACCAATGAGCAGTTCTTC. It specifies CASSFRKGVTNEQFF.

Points on this clonotype: The missing conserved phenylalanine or tryptophan at the end of this CDR3 makes a read error likely. V usage is TRBV5-1 and J usage is TRBJ2-3; 8 bases align to TRBD2. With V trimmed by 1 base and J by 4 bases, 5 bases remained unmatched. Germline CDR1 is SGHRS and CDR2 is YFSETQ. This CDR3 has 15 residues. Here the CDR3 reads CASSLSGGGPDTQYC. The CDR3 nucleotides are TGCGCCAGCAGCTTGAGTGGCGGGGGGCCAGATACGCAGTATTGT.

The chain uses TRBV7-8 and TRBJ1-1; 7 nucleotides align to TRBD1. In germline, CDR1 is SGHVS, CDR2 FQNEAQ. With 4 bases clipped from V and 0 bases from J, the junction kept 5 bases outside the gene matches. This CDR3 has 15 amino acids. CDR3 protein: CASSYQTGMNTEAFF. Here the CDR3 DNA reads TGTGCCAGCAGCTACCAGACAGGGATGAACACTGAAGCTTTCTTT.

V and J are TRBV4-2 and TRBJ1-4, with TRBD1 identical over 9 bases. The CDR3 covers 17 residues. With V trimmed by 0 bases and J by 2 bases, 4 bases remained unmatched. In germline, CDR1 is LGHNA, CDR2 YNFKEQ. In nucleotides, the CDR3 is TGTGCCAGCAGCCAAGATGGGGGACAGGGCACTAATGAAAAACTGTTTTTT. Translated, it gives CASSQDGGQGTNEKLFF.

As to this clonotype: A much more abundant neighbour one base away suggests this may be a read error. The chain has TRBV7-4 and TRBJ2-3; D unclear. Germline V gene lookup returns CDR1 SGHVT and CDR2 SQSDAQ. The CDR3 is 14 residues long. The CDR3 loop reads CASSLSLSTDPQYF. The CDR3 coding sequence is TGTGCCAGCAGCTTGTCGCTCAGCACAGATCCGCAGTATTTT.

This clonotype was recorded at least ten times. This rearrangement joins TRBV6-1 to TRBJ1-2; 7 bases match TRBD1. Germline V CDR1 and CDR2: MNHNS, SASEGT. The ends lost 5 bases at V and 2 bases at J; junction bases unmatched: 5. The CDR3 is 14 residues long. As DNA, the CDR3 is TGTGCCAGCAGTTTAGGGGACAGCAACTATGGCTACACCTTC. Translated: CASSLGDSNYGYTF.

This clonotype was detected many times. The chain employs TRBV7-2 and TRBJ2-2; D remains unclear. The CDR3 covers 13 residues. The germline CDR1 and CDR2 sequences are SGHTA and FQGNSA. The V and J ends lost 1 base and 3 bases respectively, with 3 bases between them. The CDR3 region has the DNA TGTGCCAGCAGCTTAGTTCACACCGGGGAGCTGTTTTTT. Translating it yields CASSLVHTGELFF.

The sample holds many counts of this clonotype. The chain recombines TRBV7-3 with TRBJ2-2, with TRBD2 matching over 9 bases. The V gene end was trimmed by 0 bases and the J gene end by 4 bases; junction bases not matched to a gene: 3. CDR1 and CDR2 (germline): SGHTA, FQGTGA. The CDR3 has 16 residues. The CDR3 sequence: CASSLTSSGGTGELFF. CDR3 nucleotides: TGTGCCAGCAGCTTAACGAGTAGCGGGGGCACCGGGGAGCTGTTTTTT.

This clonotype appeared a few times. J is TRBJ1-4 and V is TRBV2; possibly TRBD1 for D (5 bases). Germline V lookup: CDR1 SNHLY, CDR2 FYNNEI. This CDR3 is 14 amino acids long. The V end was cut by 6 bases, the J end by 8 bases, with 16 bases between. CDR3 in DNA: TGTGCCAGCAGACAACGGGCGGGGCTGGAAAAACTGTTTTTT. This gives the protein CASRQRAGLEKLFF.

This clonotype was detected ten times or more. The chain has TRBV12-3 or TRBV12-4 and TRBJ1-2; 8 bases match TRBD1. V was clipped by 4 bases and J by 7 bases; unmatched bases: 8. This CDR3 region has 14 residues. The CDR3 spells CASSSPRTGSGYTF. Written as DNA, the CDR3 is TGTGCCAGCAGTTCCCCCCGGACAGGGTCTGGCTACACCTTC.

This clonotype was seen a few times. For the CDR3, the DNA is TGTGCTAGTGGTTTGGTAAATAAGGGGGCGCTGGGGGTCACTGAAGCTTTCTTT. Encoded protein: CASGLVNKGALGVTEAFF. The chain couples TRBV12-5 to TRBJ1-1; 7 nucleotides agree with TRBD1. Germline trimming cut 0 bases from V and 4 bases from J; bases unmatched to any gene: 14. CDR3 length: 18 residues. Germline V lookup: CDR1 LGHNT, CDR2 FRNRAP.

The V gene is TRBV6-5, the J gene TRBJ2-7, with 10 bases aligning to TRBD2. After removal of 6 bases from V and 3 bases from J, the junction contained 8 bases not matched to a gene. The CDR3 is made up of 15 amino acids. CDR1 is MNHEY, CDR2 SVGAGI, per germline. The DNA for the CDR3 is TGTGCCAGCAGCCGCAGCGGGGGGGCCAGCTACGAGCAGTACTTC. Its protein is CASSRSGGASYEQYF.

There are a few counts of this clonotype. J is TRBJ2-1 and V is TRBV20-1; 8 bases agree with TRBD2. The CDR3 is 14 amino acids. Germline V gives CDR1 DFQATT, CDR2 SNEGSKA (reference sequence). Losses at the gene ends were 5 bases for V and 5 bases for J; bases not matched to a gene: 8. CDR3 region: CSAFGGAKNNEQFF. For the CDR3, the DNA is TGCAGTGCTTTCGGGGGGGCCAAGAACAATGAGCAGTTCTTC.

This rearrangement joins TRBV6-5 to TRBJ1-1, with TRBD1 identical over 7 bases. The germline V gene encodes CDR1 MNHEY and CDR2 SVGAGI. The CDR3 length is 15 residues. J lost 3 bases, V lost 3 bases, and 7 bases had no gene match. The CDR3, as DNA: TGTGCCAGCAGTTATCACACAGGGGTGGACACTGAAGCTTTCTTT. This translates into CASSYHTGVDTEAFF.

This clonotype appeared a single time. The J gene is TRBJ2-1, the V gene TRBV7-6; D is unclear. The CDR3 has 14 amino acids. Trimming left V 4 bases short and J 4 bases short, with 11 bases between. The V gene's germline CDR1 is SGHVS and CDR2 FNYEAQ. CDR3: CASSSTQQYNEQFF. The CDR3 nucleotides are TGTGCCAGCAGCTCAACCCAACAATACAATGAGCAGTTCTTC.

This clonotype was seen at least ten times. This rearrangement joins TRBV6-1 to TRBJ2-4, with 7 bases lining up with TRBD2. The germline V gene encodes CDR1 MNHNS and CDR2 SASEGT. Trimming cost V 1 base and J 6 bases; bases outside gene matches: 9. The length of the CDR3 is 16 residues. DNA of the CDR3: TGTGCCAGCAGTGAAGGACTAGCCCTATCAGTAAACATTCAGTACTTC. Encoded protein: CASSEGLALSVNIQYF.

Worth noting for this clonotype: The conserved final phenylalanine or tryptophan is absent from the CDR3, which likely points to a read error. The DNA is left out, because the CDR3 cannot be placed on it with certainty; the CDR3 is given as TCRdb lists it. This chain joins TRBV7-2 and TRBJ2-5; the D call in the table, TRBD2, was not verified against the DNA. The length of the CDR3 is 17 amino acids, counting both ends. CDR1 SGHTA and CDR2 FQGNSA come from the germline V gene. This chain's CDR3 is CASSLQLAGGWQETKYC.

The chain has TRBV24-1 and TRBJ2-3; D remains ambiguous. The length of the CDR3 is 11 residues. Germline V lookup: CDR1 KGHDR, CDR2 SFDVKD. V was clipped by 3 bases and J by 5 bases, with 2 bases between them. The CDR3 DNA is TGTGCCACCAGTGATCAAGATACGCAGTATTTT. Its translation: CATSDQDTQYF.

This clonotype was seen a handful of times. The chain employs TRBV6-1 and TRBJ1-6, with a possible D match to TRBD1 (5 bases). This CDR3 is 20 amino acids long. CDR1 is MNHNS, CDR2 SASEGT, per germline. Trimming removed 8 bases at V and 0 bases at J, with 26 bases between. As DNA, the CDR3 is TGTGCCAGCCGTCGCCTCCAAGTGGGGCCTACTAGCTCCTATAATTCACCCCTCCACTTT. Translation: CASRRLQVGPTSSYNSPLHF.